The TCR beta chain described here comes from a study of Graves' ophthalmopathy and Graves' hyperthyroidism. Trimming took 1 base from V and 6 from J, leaving 9 bases between them. CDR3 length: 13 residues. This clonotype was picked up a small number of times. Amplification of TCR beta CDR3 regions used RNA transcripts. The first-round RT-PCR employed HTBI primers together with the Qiagen OneStep RT-PCR kit. A multiplex PCR was then performed as the second round. TCRdb reprocessed the multiplex PCR reads via MiXCR and lists one record per CDR3 protein. The sample records a few hundred thousand distinct CDR3 sequences, roughly 39% being singletons.

This TCR came from an adult man with Graves' hyperthyroidism. The rearrangement links TRBV12-3 or TRBV12-4 to TRBJ1-1; the D is unclear. Sequenced: peripheral blood or thyroid tissue (not recorded which). CDR3 protein: CASSLGGRSEAFF. In DNA, the CDR3 is TGTGCCAGCAGTTTAGGGGGTCGATCTGAAGCTTTCTTT.